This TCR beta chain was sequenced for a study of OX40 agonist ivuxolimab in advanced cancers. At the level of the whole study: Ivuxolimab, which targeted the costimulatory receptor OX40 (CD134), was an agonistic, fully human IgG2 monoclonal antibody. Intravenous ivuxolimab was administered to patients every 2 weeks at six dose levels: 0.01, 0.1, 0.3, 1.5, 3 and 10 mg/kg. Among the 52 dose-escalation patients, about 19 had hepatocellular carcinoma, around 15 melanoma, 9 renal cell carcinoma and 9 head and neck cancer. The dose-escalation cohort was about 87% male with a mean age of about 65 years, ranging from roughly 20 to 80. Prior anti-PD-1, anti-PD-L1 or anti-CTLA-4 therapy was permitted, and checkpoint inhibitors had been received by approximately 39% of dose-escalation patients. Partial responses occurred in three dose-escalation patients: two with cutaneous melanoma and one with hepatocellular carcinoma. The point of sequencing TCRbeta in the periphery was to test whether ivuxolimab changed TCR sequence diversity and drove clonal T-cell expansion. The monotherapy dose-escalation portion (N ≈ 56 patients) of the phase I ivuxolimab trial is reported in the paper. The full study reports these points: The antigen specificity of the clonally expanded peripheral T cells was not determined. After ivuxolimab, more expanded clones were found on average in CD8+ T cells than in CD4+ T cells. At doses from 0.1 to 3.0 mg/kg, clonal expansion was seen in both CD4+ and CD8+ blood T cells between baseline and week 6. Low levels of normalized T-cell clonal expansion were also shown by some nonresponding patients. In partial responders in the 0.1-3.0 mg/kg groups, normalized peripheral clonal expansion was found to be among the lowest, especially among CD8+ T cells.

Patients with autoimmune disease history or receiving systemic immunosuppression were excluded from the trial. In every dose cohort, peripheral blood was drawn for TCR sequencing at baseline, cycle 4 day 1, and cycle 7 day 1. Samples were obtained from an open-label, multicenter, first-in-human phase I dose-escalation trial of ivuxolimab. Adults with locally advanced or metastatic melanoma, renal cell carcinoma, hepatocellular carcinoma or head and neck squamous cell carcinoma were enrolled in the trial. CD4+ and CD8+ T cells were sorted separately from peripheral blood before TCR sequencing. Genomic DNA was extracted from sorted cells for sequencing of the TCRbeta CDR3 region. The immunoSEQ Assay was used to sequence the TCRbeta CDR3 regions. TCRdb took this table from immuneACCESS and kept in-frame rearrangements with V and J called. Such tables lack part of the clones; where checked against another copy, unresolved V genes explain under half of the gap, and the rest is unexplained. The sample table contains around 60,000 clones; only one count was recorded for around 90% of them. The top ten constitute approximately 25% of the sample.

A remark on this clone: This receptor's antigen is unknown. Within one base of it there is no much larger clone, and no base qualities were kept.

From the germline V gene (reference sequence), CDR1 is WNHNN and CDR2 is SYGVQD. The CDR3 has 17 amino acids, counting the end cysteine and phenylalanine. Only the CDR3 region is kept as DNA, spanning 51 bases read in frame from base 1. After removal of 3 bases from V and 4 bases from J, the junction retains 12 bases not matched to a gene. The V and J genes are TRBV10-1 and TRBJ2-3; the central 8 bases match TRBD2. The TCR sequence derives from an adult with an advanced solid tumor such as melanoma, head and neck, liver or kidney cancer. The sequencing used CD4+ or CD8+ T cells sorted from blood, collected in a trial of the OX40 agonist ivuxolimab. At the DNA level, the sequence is TGCGCCAGCAGTGAAGGTTGGAGCGGGAGTTCGGCAGATACGCAGTATTTT. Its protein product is CASSEGWSGSSADTQYF.